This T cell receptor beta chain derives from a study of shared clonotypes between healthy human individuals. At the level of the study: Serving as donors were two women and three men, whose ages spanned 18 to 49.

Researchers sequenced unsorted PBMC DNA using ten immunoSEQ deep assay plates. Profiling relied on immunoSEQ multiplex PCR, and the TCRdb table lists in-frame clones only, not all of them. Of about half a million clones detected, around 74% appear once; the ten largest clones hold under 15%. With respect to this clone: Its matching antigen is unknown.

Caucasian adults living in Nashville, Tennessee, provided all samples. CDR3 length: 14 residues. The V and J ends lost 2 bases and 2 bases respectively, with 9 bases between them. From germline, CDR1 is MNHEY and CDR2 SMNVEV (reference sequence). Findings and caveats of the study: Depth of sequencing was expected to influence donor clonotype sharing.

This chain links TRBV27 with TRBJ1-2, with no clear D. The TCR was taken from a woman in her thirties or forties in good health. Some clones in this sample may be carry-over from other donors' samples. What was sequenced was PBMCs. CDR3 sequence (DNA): TGTGCCAGCAGTTTAAACAGAATAAACTATGGCTACACCTTC. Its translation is CASSLNRINYGYTF.